This T cell receptor beta chain derives from a study of OX40 agonist ivuxolimab in advanced cancers. Study as a whole: Ivuxolimab was delivered to patients intravenously every 2 weeks at doses spanning 0.01 to 10 mg/kg.

Clones were sequenced by immunoSEQ multiplex PCR, and TCRdb holds only the in-frame ones, with some missing. This table has about 58,000 clones, approximately 80% appearing once. CDR1 and CDR2 from the germline V gene are SEHNR and FQNEAQ (reference sequence). Trimming left V 1 base short and J 9 bases short, with 10 bases between. The CDR3 has 13 amino acids. This clone showed up just a few times. The J gene is TRBJ1-5, the V gene TRBV7-9; D is undetermined. This sequence originates from an adult with an advanced solid tumor such as melanoma, head and neck, liver or kidney cancer. Here the sequenced sample was CD4+ or CD8+ T cells sorted from blood, taken in a trial of the OX40 agonist ivuxolimab. DNA of the CDR3: TGTGCCAGCAGCTTAGAAGGGTTTGGGCCCCAGCATTTT. Protein sequence: CASSLEGFGPQHF.